The text below deals with one TCR beta chain. These data are taken from a study of blood T cell repertoires in COVID-19. Study context: In each case, the material was cDNA or gDNA derived from T cells, B-cell-depleted T cells, or PBMCs.

Donors in Cohort 3 who had recovered were those with two negative PCRs, healthcare professional clearance, or resolution of their symptoms. Some clones are missing from TCRdb's copy, which holds only in-frame ones; the method was immunoSEQ multiplex PCR. The repertoire holds roughly 290,000 clones, with around 90% as singletons. The TCR was taken from a woman in her 40s who had recovered from COVID-19. The sequenced sample consisted of PBMCs or T cells enriched from blood (not recorded which).

For the CDR3, the DNA is TGTGCCAGCAGCACCACAGGGGGCATGTGGTTCTTC. Protein sequence: CASSTTGGMWFF. V is TRBV21-1 and J is TRBJ2-1; the table's D call, TRBD1, was not checked against the DNA. TRBV21-1 corresponds to a pseudogene. The CDR3 is 12 amino acids.